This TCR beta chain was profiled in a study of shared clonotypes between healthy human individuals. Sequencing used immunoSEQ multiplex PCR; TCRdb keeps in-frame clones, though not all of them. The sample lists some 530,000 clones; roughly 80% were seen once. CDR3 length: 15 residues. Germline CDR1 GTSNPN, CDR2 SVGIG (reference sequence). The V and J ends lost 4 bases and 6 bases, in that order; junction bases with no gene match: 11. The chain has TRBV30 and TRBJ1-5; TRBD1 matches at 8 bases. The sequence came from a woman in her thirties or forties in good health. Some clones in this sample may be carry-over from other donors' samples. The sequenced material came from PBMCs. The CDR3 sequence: CAWTPRTGKGQPQHF. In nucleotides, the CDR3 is TGTGCCTGGACCCCCAGGACAGGGAAGGGTCAGCCCCAGCATTTT.